This T cell receptor (beta chain) was captured in a study of T cell responses to AZD1222 COVID-19 vaccine. Study-level findings and limits: Baseline seropositivity characterized only 5 to 7 AZD1222 recipients. Repertoires in all cases were sampled only once the peak T cell response had passed. CD4 TCRs associated with vaccination spanned spike, dominating at 160-218 and 743-854. Among the donors, most were white British and more were female, and clonal diversity was possibly underestimated.

The length of the CDR3 is 14 residues. V lost 1 base and J lost 6, with 11 bases in between. The V gene's germline CDR1 is SGHAT and CDR2 FQNNGV. The data were produced by immunoSEQ multiplex PCR, yet TCRdb's version contains in-frame clones alone and is incomplete. The sample lists some 130,000 clones, approximately 90% occurring once. Notes on this clone: No antigen is known for it.

The sequence derives from an adult in good health. Sequenced here: peripheral blood, sampled on day 0 of AZD1222 vaccination. The genes are TRBV11-2 and TRBJ2-3; the D gene is possibly TRBD1 (6 bases). Here the CDR3 reads CASSLGTVLDTQYF. CDR3 nucleotide sequence: TGTGCCAGCAGCTTAGGGACAGTGCTGGATACGCAGTATTTT.